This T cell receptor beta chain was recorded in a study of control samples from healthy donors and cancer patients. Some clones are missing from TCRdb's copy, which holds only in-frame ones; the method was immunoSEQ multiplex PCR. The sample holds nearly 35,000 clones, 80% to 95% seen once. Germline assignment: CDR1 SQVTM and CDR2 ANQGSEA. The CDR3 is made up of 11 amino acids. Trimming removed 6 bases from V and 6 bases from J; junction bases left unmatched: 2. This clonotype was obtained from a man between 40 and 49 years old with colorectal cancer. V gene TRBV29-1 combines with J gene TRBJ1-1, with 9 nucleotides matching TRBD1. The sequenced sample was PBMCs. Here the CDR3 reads CSVDRGPEAFF. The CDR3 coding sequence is TGCAGCGTGGACAGGGGCCCTGAAGCTTTCTTT.